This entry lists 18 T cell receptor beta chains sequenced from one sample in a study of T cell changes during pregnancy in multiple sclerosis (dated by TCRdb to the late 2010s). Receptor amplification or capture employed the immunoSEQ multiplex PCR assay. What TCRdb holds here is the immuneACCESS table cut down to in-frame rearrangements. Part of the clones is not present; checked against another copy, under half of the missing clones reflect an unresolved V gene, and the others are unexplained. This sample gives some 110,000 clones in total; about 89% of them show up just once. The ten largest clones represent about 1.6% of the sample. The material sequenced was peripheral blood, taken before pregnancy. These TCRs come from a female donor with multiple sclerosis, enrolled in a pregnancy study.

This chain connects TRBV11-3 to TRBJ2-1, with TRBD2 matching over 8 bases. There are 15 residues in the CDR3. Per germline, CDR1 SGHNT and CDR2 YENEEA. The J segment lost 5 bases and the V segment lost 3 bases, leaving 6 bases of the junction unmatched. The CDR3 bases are TGTGCCAGCAGCTTCCGGGGGGGCCTAAACAATGAGCAGTTCTTC. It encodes CASSFRGGLNNEQFF.

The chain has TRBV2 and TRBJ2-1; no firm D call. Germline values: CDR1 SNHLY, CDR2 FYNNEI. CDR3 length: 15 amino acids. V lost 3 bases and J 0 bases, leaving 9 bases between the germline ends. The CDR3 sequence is CASSELGSSYNEQFF. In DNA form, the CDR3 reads TGTGCCAGCAGTGAGCTAGGTAGCTCCTACAATGAGCAGTTCTTC.

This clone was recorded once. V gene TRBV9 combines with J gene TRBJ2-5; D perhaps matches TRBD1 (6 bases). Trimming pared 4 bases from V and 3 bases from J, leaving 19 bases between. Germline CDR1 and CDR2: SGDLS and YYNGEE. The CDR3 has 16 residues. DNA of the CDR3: TGTGCCAGCAGCTCCCACGGGACATCTGCGGAAGAGACCCAGTACTTC. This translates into CASSSHGTSAEETQYF.

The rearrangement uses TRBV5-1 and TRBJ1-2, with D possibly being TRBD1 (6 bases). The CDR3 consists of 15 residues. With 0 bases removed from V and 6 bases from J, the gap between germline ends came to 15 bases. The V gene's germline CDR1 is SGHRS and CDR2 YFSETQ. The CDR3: CASSLATGQSHGYTF. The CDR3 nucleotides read TGCGCCAGCAGCTTGGCAACAGGACAGTCACATGGCTACACCTTC.

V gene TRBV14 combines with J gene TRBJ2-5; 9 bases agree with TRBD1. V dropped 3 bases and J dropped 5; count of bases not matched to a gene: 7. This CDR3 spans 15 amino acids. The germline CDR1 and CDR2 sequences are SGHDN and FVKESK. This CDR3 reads CASSHKTGGRETQYF. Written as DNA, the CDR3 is TGTGCCAGCAGCCACAAGACAGGGGGTCGGGAGACCCAGTACTTC. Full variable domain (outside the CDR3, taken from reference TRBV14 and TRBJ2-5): EAGVTQFPSHSVIEKGQTVTLRCDPISGHDNLYWYRRVMGKEIKFLLHFVKESKQDESGMPNNRFLAERTGGTYSTLKVQPAELEDSGVYFCASSHKTGGRETQYFGPGTRLLVL.

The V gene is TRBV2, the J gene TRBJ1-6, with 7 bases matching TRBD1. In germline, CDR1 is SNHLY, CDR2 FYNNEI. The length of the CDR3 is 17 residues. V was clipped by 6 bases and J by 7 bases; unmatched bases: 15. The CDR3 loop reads CASSADRVFGLNSPLHF. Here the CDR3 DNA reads TGTGCCAGCAGCGCCGACAGGGTCTTCGGATTAAATTCACCCCTCCACTTT.

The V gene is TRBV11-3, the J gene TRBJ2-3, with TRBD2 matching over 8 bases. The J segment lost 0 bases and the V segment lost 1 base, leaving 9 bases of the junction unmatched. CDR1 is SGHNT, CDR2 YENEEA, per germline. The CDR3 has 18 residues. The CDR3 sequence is CASSLVGLGYSSTDTQYF. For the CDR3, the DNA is TGTGCCAGCAGCTTAGTGGGACTAGGTTACTCTAGCACAGATACGCAGTATTTT. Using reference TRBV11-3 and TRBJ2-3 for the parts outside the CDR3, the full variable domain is EAGVVQSPRYKIIEKKQPVAFWCNPISGHNTLYWYLQNLGQGPELLIRYENEEAVDDSQLPKDRFSAERLKGVDSTLKIQPAELGDSAVYLCASSLVGLGYSSTDTQYFGPGTRLTVL.

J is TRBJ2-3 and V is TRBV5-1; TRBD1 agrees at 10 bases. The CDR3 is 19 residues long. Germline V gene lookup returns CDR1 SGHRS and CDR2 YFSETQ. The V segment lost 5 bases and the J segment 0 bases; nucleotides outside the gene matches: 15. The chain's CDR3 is CASRGYRTGGYSSTDTQYF. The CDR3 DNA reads TGCGCCAGCAGAGGGTACCGGACAGGGGGTTATTCTAGCACAGATACGCAGTATTTT.

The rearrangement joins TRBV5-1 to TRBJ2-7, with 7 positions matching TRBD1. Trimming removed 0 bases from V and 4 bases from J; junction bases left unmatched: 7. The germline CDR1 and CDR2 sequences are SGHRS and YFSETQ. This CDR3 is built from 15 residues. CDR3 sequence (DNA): TGCGCCAGCAGCTTGGGAGGGGGCGTAAGGTACGAGCAGTACTTC. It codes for CASSLGGGVRYEQYF.

CDR3 nucleotide sequence: TGTGCCAGCACCTCGCCGGGACAGGGGTTCAAAAATCAAGAGACCCAGTACTTC. It is translated as CASTSPGQGFKNQETQYF. The chain couples TRBV11-3 to TRBJ2-5; 10 positions match TRBD1. The V gene end was trimmed by 7 bases and the J gene end by 2 bases; junction bases not matched to a gene: 16. Per the germline V gene, CDR1 is SGHNT and CDR2 is YENEEA. The CDR3 consists of 18 residues. Based on the CDR3 plus reference TRBV11-3 and TRBJ2-5, the full variable domain is EAGVVQSPRYKIIEKKQPVAFWCNPISGHNTLYWYLQNLGQGPELLIRYENEEAVDDSQLPKDRFSAERLKGVDSTLKIQPAELGDSAVYLCASTSPGQGFKNQETQYFGPGTRLLVL.

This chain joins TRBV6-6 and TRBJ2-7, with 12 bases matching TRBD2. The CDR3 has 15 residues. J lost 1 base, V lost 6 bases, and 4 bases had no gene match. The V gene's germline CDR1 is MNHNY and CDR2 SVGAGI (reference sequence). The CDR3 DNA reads TGTGCCAGCAGGCTACTAGCGGGGGGATCCTACGAGCAGTACTTC. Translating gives CASRLLAGGSYEQYF.

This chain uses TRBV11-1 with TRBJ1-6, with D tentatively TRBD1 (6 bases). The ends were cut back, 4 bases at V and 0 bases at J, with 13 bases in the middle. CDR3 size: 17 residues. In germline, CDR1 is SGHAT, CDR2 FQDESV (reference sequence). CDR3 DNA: TGTGCCAGCAGCTCCGGACAGTCGAGCTCCTATAATTCACCCCTCCACTTT. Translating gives CASSSGQSSSYNSPLHF.

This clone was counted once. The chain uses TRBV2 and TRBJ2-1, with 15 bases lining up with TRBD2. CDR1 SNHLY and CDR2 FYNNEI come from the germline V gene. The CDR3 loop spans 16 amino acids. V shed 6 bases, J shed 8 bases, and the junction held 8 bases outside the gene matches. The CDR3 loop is CASREGLAGGIDEQFF. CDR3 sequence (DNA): TGTGCCAGCAGAGAGGGACTAGCGGGAGGTATCGATGAGCAGTTCTTC.

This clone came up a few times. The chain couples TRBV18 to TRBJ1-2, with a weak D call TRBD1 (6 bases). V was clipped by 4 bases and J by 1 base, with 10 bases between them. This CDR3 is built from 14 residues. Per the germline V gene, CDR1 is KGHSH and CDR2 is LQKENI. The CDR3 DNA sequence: TGTGCCAGCTCACTCGGACAGTATAACTATGGCTACACCTTC. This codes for CASSLGQYNYGYTF.

The CDR3 sequence: CAWSVQKTQYF. CDR3 bases: TGTGCCTGGAGTGTACAAAAGACCCAGTACTTC. The V call is TRBV30, the J call TRBJ2-5; D uncertain. V was shortened by 0 bases and J by 6 bases, with 5 bases between the two germline ends. This CDR3 spans 11 amino acids. Germline CDR1 GTSNPN, CDR2 SVGIG (reference sequence).

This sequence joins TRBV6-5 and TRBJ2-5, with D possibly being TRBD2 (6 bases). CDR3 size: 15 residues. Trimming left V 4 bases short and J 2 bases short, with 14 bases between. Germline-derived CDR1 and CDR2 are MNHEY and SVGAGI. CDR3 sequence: CASSFGGSGQETQYF. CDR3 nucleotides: TGTGCCAGCAGTTTCGGGGGATCCGGACAAGAGACCCAGTACTTC.

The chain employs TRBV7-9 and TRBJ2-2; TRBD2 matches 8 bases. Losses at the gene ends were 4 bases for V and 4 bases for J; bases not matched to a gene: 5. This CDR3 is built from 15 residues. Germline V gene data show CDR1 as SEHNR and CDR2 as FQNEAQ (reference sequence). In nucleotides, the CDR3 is TGTGCCAGCAGCTCCCCTAGCGGGCGCACCGGGGAGCTGTTTTTT. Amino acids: CASSSPSGRTGELFF.

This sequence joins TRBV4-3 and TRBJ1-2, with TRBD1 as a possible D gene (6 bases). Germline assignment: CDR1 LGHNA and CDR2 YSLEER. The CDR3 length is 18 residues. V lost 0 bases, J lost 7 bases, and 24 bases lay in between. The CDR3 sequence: CASSQESIGTSAVSGYTF. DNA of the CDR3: TGCGCCAGCAGCCAAGAATCGATCGGGACATCCGCCGTGAGTGGCTACACCTTC.